This T cell receptor beta chain came from a study of lymphopenia after photon versus proton radiotherapy. Produced via immunoSEQ multiplex PCR; TCRdb's table is partial and in-frame only. This table holds about 8,300 clones, 88% found once. On this clone: The antigen remains unidentified.

Overall study findings and caveats: Oligoclonal CD8+ Temra expansion after nadir drove photon patients' diversity drop. Relative stability marked proton patients; photon patients lost diversity and naive cells.

The source material was peripheral blood, sampled from a patient treated with photon-based radiotherapy. This TCR was recovered from a man older than 75 with cholangiocarcinoma.

The CDR3 DNA is TGTGCCAGCAGTACCGGGACAGGGACCTATGGCTACACCTTC. Translated, it gives CASSTGTGTYGYTF. The V call is TRBV6-5, the J call TRBJ1-2; 9 bases match TRBD1. The length of the CDR3 is 14 residues. Germline CDR1 is MNHEY and CDR2 is SVGAGI. V trimming: 5 bases; J trimming: 4 bases; junction bases outside the gene matches: 5.